Below, one TCR beta chain is given with its context. The CDR3 is 12 amino acids. V lost 7 bases and J 11 bases, leaving 15 bases between the germline ends. The germline V gene encodes CDR1 MDHEN and CDR2 SYDVKM. These data belong to a study of early T cells in non-severe SARS-CoV-2 infection. TCRdb re-called the 5' RACE reads with MiXCR, one entry per CDR3 protein. Of about 33,000 distinct CDR3 sequences listed, around 4.6% are singletons. The sample taken for sequencing was whole blood. This sequence was found in an adult who was a healthcare worker with PCR-confirmed SARS-CoV-2 infection or an uninfected control (not recorded which). The chain carries TRBV28 and TRBJ1-3; TRBD1 might be the D (5 bases). The CDR3 DNA reads as TGTGCCAGCACCTGGGGGTCCGGCGCCATATATTTT. Translated, it gives CASTWGSGAIYF.